This TCR beta chain was recovered during a study of long-term antiretroviral therapy in people with HIV. Germline-derived CDR1 and CDR2 are ENHRY and SYGVKD. V lost 3 bases and J lost 2, with 10 bases in between. This CDR3 spans 14 amino acids. Running of the v3.0 immunoSEQ assay took place at survey level. Measured with immunoSEQ multiplex PCR; TCRdb has only the in-frame clones, and not every one. The table has about 42,000 clones, approximately 86% seen once. The rearrangement links TRBV10-3 to TRBJ2-5, with D possibly TRBD1 on 5 matching bases. The source was unsorted PBMCs, collected 0.1 years before starting antiretroviral therapy. The receptor's source is a woman between 45 and 60 years old with HIV. CDR3 protein: CAISESREQETQYF. DNA for the CDR3: TGTGCCATCAGTGAAAGCAGGGAACAAGAGACCCAGTACTTC.